This record covers a single TCR beta chain. Its antigen is still unknown. The data were taken from a study of T cell repertoires in cytomegalovirus infection. Study-level information: TCR beta signatures that were public indicated CMV infection and matching HLA type. Study-wide findings and caveats: Summed public TCR beta family frequency identified CMV carriers bearing the relevant HLA.

TCRdb re-derived calls from the reads in MiXCR, one entry per CDR3 protein. The sample carries about 160,000 distinct CDR3 sequences, approximately 17% recorded once. This receptor was identified in a human donor in good health (CMV status not recorded). Some clones in this sample may be carry-over from other donors' samples. Material for sequencing was CD8+ T cells from PBMCs.

The chain's CDR3 is CASSSALTGAPTDTQYF. Here the CDR3 DNA reads TGTGCCAGCAGCTCCGCCCTGACAGGGGCTCCCACAGATACGCAGTATTTT. The chain joins TRBV7-8 to TRBJ2-3, with 8 bases that match TRBD1. The CDR3 extends over 17 amino acids. V was pared by 4 bases and J by 2 bases, with 11 bases of the junction left unmatched. Germline loops: CDR1 SGHVS, CDR2 FQNEAQ. Complete variable domain (other parts from reference TRBV7-8 and TRBJ2-3): GAGVSQSPRYKVAKRGQDVALRCDPISGHVSLFWYQQALGQGPEFLTYFQNEAQLDKSGLPSDRFFAERPEGSVSTLKIQRTQQEDSAVYLCASSSALTGAPTDTQYFGPGTRLTVL.